The TCR beta chain described here comes from a study of blood T cells in healthy people across ages (dated by TCRdb to the mid-2010s). Regarding the study in general: Template switching captured roughly one uniquely barcoded TCR beta cDNA molecule per two T cells in model experiments. Using deep sequencing normalized with unique cDNA molecular identifiers, the study measured how TCR beta repertoire diversity changes with age. The donors were split into four age groups: young (average approximately 16 years), middle-aged (around 40), aged (over 55) and long-lived (approximately 80). To avoid experimental bias, donors of different ages were spread randomly across the sequencing lanes. Using the same blood draw, the study looked at two additional independent replicas of 1 million unique cDNA reads for two donors, one aged 18 to 30 and the other aged 80 or older. The paper as a whole reports these results and caveats: Estimates of total diversity from one million sequenced T cells were regarded as lower bounds and underestimates. There was a strong correlation between observed TCR beta diversity and the percentage of naive T cells measured by flow cytometry. Observed TCR beta diversity per million T cells fell roughly linearly with age, and a significant reduction was already apparent by age around 40. Because profiling used bulk unsorted PBMCs, naive and antigen-experienced compartments could not be compared conclusively. The long-lived group showed more naive CD4+ T cells, fewer expanded clones and increased TCR diversity than the aged group, suggesting age selection. The CMV infection status of donors was not known, potentially confounding age-related changes in expanded clonotypes.

This clonotype turned up a few times. This clone's antigen is unknown. No qualities accompany the bases; no much larger clone lies one base away. Library creation used 5' RACE. A second roughly 6 to 12 cycle PCR used a sample-barcoded 5' primer and a J-beta primer mix. Each TCR beta cDNA molecule received a unique molecular identifier from a template-switch 5' adaptor carrying 12 random nucleotides. Each sample yielded at least 2.5 million CDR3-containing paired-end reads. First-strand cDNA synthesis was performed from all RNA using the Mint cDNA synthesis kit, with priming by a TRBC-specific oligonucleotide. All cDNA was treated with uracil-DNA glycosylase and then went through a first 18-cycle PCR with the universal primers M1SS and BC2_uni_R. Per the original workflow: Normalization of each sample was performed by random selection of 1 million high-quality reads, each carrying a distinct molecular identifier. Reads sharing molecular identifiers were discarded rather than binned into consensus sequences. MiTCR, run with a Q25 quality threshold and the strictest error-elimination algorithm, handled CDR3 identification, clonotype clustering and error correction. Lower-bound total TCR beta diversity was estimated with a nonparametric unseen species model using Euler transformation. TCRdb applied fastp at Q25 and MiXCR to the public reads, then kept only in-frame beta chains. Each CDR3 protein appears once, grouped with its most common genes and DNA. The V and J calls were not made by the authors but by TCRdb's processing. The sample data list fewer than 2 million distinct CDR3 sequences, and 35% to 50% of these were observed just once. Of the sample, under 30% falls within the top ten clones.

The trim is 5 bases for V and 0 bases for J, with a gap of 20 bases between the germline ends. There are 16 amino acids in the CDR3, from cysteine to phenylalanine inclusive. The read is trimmed to its CDR3 DNA, 48 bases read in frame from base 1. CDR1 DFQATT and CDR2 SNEGSKA were looked up in the germline V gene (reference sequence). Systemically healthy Caucasian individuals from Russia, around 38 in total and aged roughly 6 to 100 years, were included as donors. Each donor gave ten milliliters of peripheral blood, drawn into EDTA-treated Vacutainer tubes. PBMCs were isolated by Ficoll-Paque density-gradient centrifugation, with at least 6 million obtained per sample. Trizol reagent was used to extract total RNA from PBMCs, with at least 5.5 micrograms per sample. For every donor, flow cytometry on a PBMC aliquot measured the percentage of naive CD45RAhigh/CD27high T cells.

The clonotype originates from a human donor in good health. The chain is assembled from TRBV20-1 and TRBJ2-7, with no confident D gene call. The sequenced material came from blood. The DNA is as follows: TGCAGTGCTCACTCAGGAGTAAAAGTTAACTCCTACGAGCAGTACTTC. Its translation reads: CSAHSGVKVNSYEQYF.